Reported below is one TCR beta chain. Its antigen is unidentified. Other DNA sequences in this specimen translate into the identical CDR3. Post-sort purity exceeded 98% for all sorted populations. Of the isolated RNA, all was reverse transcribed, and so the sequenced material was expressed TCRB transcripts. Data came from immunoSEQ multiplex PCR; TCRdb stores just in-frame clones and leaves some out. Of around 360,000 clones in the sample, 10% to 15% are singletons; the top ten hold 0.0095% to 0.013%. The data are from a study of beta chain features in type 1 diabetes. Whole-study results and caveats: Type 1 diabetes patients had TCRB CDR3s that were shorter (moderately but significantly so) in all four CD4+ subsets. Among patients, naive, central memory and Treg TCRB repertoires appeared more similar than among healthy donors. Over-representation of high TCR-expressing cells was a possible consequence of cDNA sequencing. PCR may have favored shorter templates equally in patients and controls.

The CDR3 runs 13 residues. Germline-derived CDR1 and CDR2 are LGHNA and YSLEER. With 3 bases removed from V and 8 bases from J, the gap between germline ends came to 13 bases. The material sequenced was naive CD4+ T cells from blood. The sequence derives from a woman aged 18 to 35 with type 1 diabetes. The rearrangement uses TRBV4-3 and TRBJ1-2, with D possibly being TRBD1 (6 bases). The CDR3 is CASSQVRGGGYTF. CDR3 nucleotides: TGCGCCAGCAGCCAGGTCAGGGGCGGCGGCTACACCTTC.